One sample yielded the 25 T cell receptor beta chains listed below, sequenced in a study of T-cell memory formation after mild COVID-19. TCRdb itself ran the 5' RACE reads through MiXCR, one entry per CDR3 protein. The sample records about 170,000 distinct CDR3 sequences, around 13% being singletons. The sequencing input was PBMCs or a T cell subset sorted from them (not recorded which). The receptors stem from a man aged 18 to 29 who had mild COVID-19 (a few samples of this study predate the infection). Cell type and time point are not known.

V is TRBV7-2 and J is TRBJ2-7, with 8 bases matching TRBD1. The length of the CDR3 is 15 residues. Trimming removed 5 bases from V and 0 bases from J; junction bases left unmatched: 6. Germline values: CDR1 SGHTA, CDR2 FQGNSA. CDR3: CASSTRQGSSYEQYF. The DNA for the CDR3 is TGTGCCAGCAGCACCAGACAGGGGAGCTCCTACGAGCAGTACTTC.

This rearrangement joins TRBV9 to TRBJ1-4; 10 nucleotides agree with TRBD1. Germline CDR1 reads SGDLS; CDR2 reads YYNGEE. The J segment lost 8 bases and the V segment lost 3 bases, leaving 7 bases of the junction unmatched. The length of the CDR3 is 15 residues. CDR3 region: CASSAGQGETEKLFF. Written as DNA, the CDR3 is TGTGCCAGCAGCGCTGGACAGGGGGAGACAGAAAAACTGTTTTTT. The complete variable domain, with remaining parts taken from reference TRBV9 and TRBJ1-4, reads DSGVTQTPKHLITATGQRVTLRCSPRSGDLSVYWYQQSLDQGLQFLIQYYNGEERAKGNILERFSAQQFPDLHSELNLSSLELGDSALYFCASSAGQGETEKLFFGSGTQLSVL.

In its sample, this clonotype was seen a few times. J is TRBJ1-2 and V is TRBV6-1; 12 positions match TRBD1. This CDR3 spans 14 amino acids. Germline CDR1 is MNHNS and CDR2 is SASEGT. V trimming: 3 bases; J trimming: 4 bases; junction bases outside the gene matches: 0. In DNA, the CDR3 is TGTGCCAGCAGTGAGGGACAGGGGGCCTATGGCTACACCTTC. This sequence encodes CASSEGQGAYGYTF.

This chain connects TRBV28 to TRBJ2-7; unclear D gene. Trimming cost V 4 bases and J 3 bases, with 16 bases left between them. The CDR3 length is 15 residues. Germline V CDR1 and CDR2: MDHEN, SYDVKM. CDR3 sequence reads: CASSSSPTFRYEQYV. In DNA, the CDR3 is TGTGCCAGCAGTTCCAGTCCGACATTCCGCTACGAGCAGTACGTC.

This clonotype was observed a few times. V is TRBV7-7 and J is TRBJ2-5, with 8 nucleotides matching TRBD2. The germline gives CDR1 SSHAT, CDR2 FNYEAQ (reference sequence). The CDR3 runs 15 residues. The ends lost 1 base at V and 2 bases at J; junction bases unmatched: 3. CDR3 DNA: TGTGCCAGCAGCTTAGGGATAGCGGGACAAGAGACCCAGTACTTC. This translates into CASSLGIAGQETQYF.

This chain links TRBV9 with TRBJ2-1; 12 bases fit TRBD2. V was clipped by 0 bases and J by 2 bases; unmatched bases: 3. The CDR3 is 17 residues long. CDR1 and CDR2 from the germline V gene are SGDLS and YYNGEE. CDR3 bases: TGTGCCAGCAGCGTAGTAGCTAGCGGGGGGGCCTACAATGAGCAGTTCTTC. Encoded protein: CASSVVASGGAYNEQFF. Full variable domain (outside the CDR3, taken from reference TRBV9 and TRBJ2-1): DSGVTQTPKHLITATGQRVTLRCSPRSGDLSVYWYQQSLDQGLQFLIQYYNGEERAKGNILERFSAQQFPDLHSELNLSSLELGDSALYFCASSVVASGGAYNEQFFGPGTRLTVL.

The gene calls are TRBV10-3 and TRBJ2-1; 8 bases align to TRBD2. Germline CDR1 is ENHRY and CDR2 is SYGVKD. The CDR3 has 16 amino acids. V shed 10 bases and J 6 bases; nucleotides not matched to a gene: 17. CDR3 loop: CATAGYGGGNLNEQFF. In nucleotides, the CDR3 is TGTGCCACCGCCGGCTATGGCGGGGGGAACCTCAATGAGCAGTTCTTC.

The V gene is TRBV29-1, the J gene TRBJ2-1; D call uncertain. The CDR3 runs to 14 residues. The V gene lost 4 bases and the J gene lost 0 bases, with 10 bases spanning the gap. CDR1 is SQVTM, CDR2 ANQGSEA, per germline. CDR3 region: CSVAVTLSYNEQFF. The CDR3 DNA is TGCAGCGTTGCGGTCACCCTCTCCTACAATGAGCAGTTCTTC.

This chain connects TRBV3-1 to TRBJ1-1; D remains unclear. The CDR3 has 13 amino acids. Trimming took off 1 base at V and 8 bases at J, with 11 bases between the two ends. The germline CDR1 and CDR2 sequences are LGHDT and YNNKEL (reference sequence). The CDR3 region has the DNA TGTGCCAGCAGCCAAGGACGGACGGGCGAAGCTTTCTTT. Translated: CASSQGRTGEAFF.

This clonotype was seen a handful of times. This sequence joins TRBV4-3 and TRBJ1-1; D is ambiguous. The germline V and J ends were trimmed by 4 bases and 5 bases, with 11 bases remaining between them. There are 13 residues in the CDR3. Germline CDR1 and CDR2: LGHNA and YSLEER. Here the CDR3 reads CASSLGWQTEAFF. The CDR3 region has the DNA TGCGCCAGCAGCCTTGGTTGGCAAACTGAAGCTTTCTTT.

Only a few counts were recorded for this clonotype. V and J are TRBV6-2 or TRBV6-3 and TRBJ2-1; weak D call: TRBD2 (5 bases). Germline V gene data show CDR1 as MNHEY and CDR2 as SVGEGT. This CDR3 has 14 residues. Trimming removed 8 bases at V and 2 bases at J, with 13 bases between. CDR3 DNA sequence: TGTGCCAGCCGACCGAGGGAAGCCTACAATGAGCAGTTCTTC. Protein sequence: CASRPREAYNEQFF.

This clonotype was detected only a few times. The V and J genes are TRBV7-9 and TRBJ2-1; unclear D gene. The germline CDR1 and CDR2 sequences are SEHNR and FQNEAQ (reference sequence). V was clipped by 4 bases and J by 10 bases, with 17 bases between them. The CDR3 covers 14 residues. CDR3 nucleotide sequence: TGTGCCAGCAGCTCCCCTGGCCTTTTAGTAGAGCAGTTCTTC. Translating gives CASSSPGLLVEQFF.

Notes on this clonotype: At one end the junction does not follow the germline gene, possibly because of a read error. The genes are TRBV24-1 and TRBJ1-1; TRBD1 matches at 11 bases. The CDR3 is 16 amino acids. Germline CDR1 is KGHDR and CDR2 is SFDVKD. CDR3 sequence (DNA): TGTGCCACCCTAGGACAGGGGGCCAGTTCGTCCACTGAAGATTTCTTT. It encodes CATLGQGASSSTEDFF.

This clonotype was detected only a few times. The V and J genes are TRBV5-1 and TRBJ2-5; 7 bases map to TRBD2. Germline CDR1 reads SGHRS; CDR2 reads YFSETQ. This CDR3 region has 14 residues. V was clipped by 1 base and J by 4 bases; unmatched bases: 4. CDR3 in DNA: TGCGCCAGCAGCTTGTTGTCGGGAGGAGAGACCCAGTACTTC. This translates into CASSLLSGGETQYF.

This clonotype has more than one count but fewer than ten. The V call is TRBV20-1, the J call TRBJ2-3; D is unclear. CDR3 length: 15 amino acids. V was shortened by 0 bases and J by 0 bases, with 10 bases between the two germline ends. CDR1 and CDR2 from the germline V gene are DFQATT and SNEGSKA (reference sequence). CDR3 in DNA: TGCAGTGCTAGAGATTTGGGCATTAGCACAGATACGCAGTATTTT. Translating it yields CSARDLGISTDTQYF.

CDR3: CASSLGQGTVNEQYV. CDR3 DNA: TGTGCCAGCAGCTTAGGGCAGGGAACAGTGAACGAGCAGTACGTC. The chain couples TRBV7-9 to TRBJ2-7; TRBD1 might be the D (5 bases). The V and J ends lost 1 base and 5 bases respectively, with 15 bases between them. The CDR3 consists of 15 residues. Germline lookup yields CDR1 SEHNR and CDR2 FQNEAQ (reference sequence).

J is TRBJ1-5 and V is TRBV29-1; weak D call: TRBD1 (6 bases). V lost 4 bases and J 6 bases, leaving 10 bases between the germline ends. The CDR3 loop spans 12 amino acids. CDR1 is SQVTM, CDR2 ANQGSEA, per germline. CDR3 protein: CSVGDTPQPQHF. The CDR3 nucleotides are TGCAGCGTTGGGGACACCCCTCAGCCCCAGCATTTT.

This clonotype was seen a few times. This chain links TRBV18 with TRBJ1-3; D possibly corresponds to TRBD1 (5 bases). V was trimmed by 4 bases and J by 0 bases, leaving 7 bases between them. The germline V gene has CDR1 KGHSH and CDR2 LQKENI. The length of the CDR3 is 14 residues. CDR3 region: CASSLDSSGNTIYF. The CDR3, as DNA: TGTGCCAGCTCACTCGACAGCTCTGGAAACACCATATATTTT.

The chain combines TRBV5-1 with TRBJ2-1; D is uncertain. Germline loops: CDR1 SGHRS, CDR2 YFSETQ. Trimming took off 0 bases at V and 5 bases at J, with 6 bases between the two ends. This CDR3 is built from 13 residues. CDR3 amino acids: CASSLGADNEQFF. CDR3 nucleotide sequence: TGCGCCAGCAGCTTGGGGGCGGACAATGAGCAGTTCTTC.

The rearrangement uses TRBV24-1 and TRBJ2-2, with D perhaps given as TRBD1 or TRBD2 (5 bases each). V was shortened by 3 bases and J by 5 bases, with 12 bases between the two germline ends. CDR1 KGHDR and CDR2 SFDVKD come from the germline V gene. This CDR3 is built from 15 residues. Here the CDR3 DNA reads TGTGCCACCAGTGATAGGGGACGAGGGACCGGGGAGCTGTTTTTT. Protein: CATSDRGRGTGELFF.

The V call is TRBV3-1, the J call TRBJ1-5; D remains unclear. The V end lost 1 base, the J end lost 5 bases, and 3 bases lay between the germline ends. CDR3 size: 12 residues. The germline V gene encodes CDR1 LGHDT and CDR2 YNNKEL (reference sequence). In nucleotides, the CDR3 is TGTGCCAGCAGCCAAGTGGATCAGCCCCAGCATTTT. Amino acids: CASSQVDQPQHF. The entire variable domain, with the rest obtained from reference TRBV3-1 and TRBJ1-5, is as follows: DTAVSQTPKYLVTQMGNDKSIKCEQNLGHDTMYWYKQDSKKFLKIMFSYNNKELIINETVPNRFSPKSPDKAHLNLHINSLELGDSAVYFCASSQVDQPQHFGDGTRLSIL.

In this sample, this clonotype turned up a few times. V usage is TRBV12-3 or TRBV12-4 and J usage is TRBJ2-1; 9 positions agree with TRBD1. This CDR3 comprises 15 residues. The junction had 14 bases not matched to a gene; V was cut back by 8 bases and J by 9 bases. The CDR3 region is CASLWGTGRGGEQFF. CDR3 coding DNA: TGTGCCAGCCTCTGGGGGACAGGGAGAGGGGGTGAGCAGTTCTTC.

This clonotype was found a few times. The CDR3 region has the DNA TGCGCCAGCAGCACCGACAGGGGCGGCGGCTACACCTTC. It codes for CASSTDRGGGYTF. The chain recombines TRBV5-1 with TRBJ1-2; 8 positions match TRBD1. V was pared by 4 bases and J by 8 bases, with 7 bases of the junction left unmatched. Germline CDR1 and CDR2: SGHRS and YFSETQ. There are 13 residues in the CDR3.

The genes are TRBV6-6 and TRBJ2-3; 8 bases map to TRBD2. Trimming at V came to 6 bases and at J to 5 bases, leaving 7 bases not matched to a gene. The CDR3 extends over 14 amino acids. Germline V gene sequence: CDR1 MNHNY, CDR2 SVGAGI (reference sequence). The CDR3 nucleotides are TGTGCCAGCAGGCCGGGGGGGCAAAGAGATACGCAGTATTTT. Translated: CASRPGGQRDTQYF.

In its sample, this clonotype was seen many times. Germline is not matched at one junction end, which may reflect a read error. This sequence joins TRBV7-8 and TRBJ2-1, with 9 bases that match TRBD2. The germline V gene has CDR1 SGHVS and CDR2 FQNEAQ. The CDR3 has 13 amino acids. The CDR3 protein is CASRLAGANEQFF. The CDR3 DNA follows: TGTGCCAGCAGGTTAGCGGGGGCCAATGAGCAGTTCTTC. The whole variable domain, filled in from reference TRBV7-8 and TRBJ2-1, reads GAGVSQSPRYKVAKRGQDVALRCDPISGHVSLFWYQQALGQGPEFLTYFQNEAQLDKSGLPSDRFFAERPEGSVSTLKIQRTQQEDSAVYLCASRLAGANEQFFGPGTRLTVL.